This T cell receptor beta chain was recorded in a study of blood T cells in healthy people across ages. Isolation recovered at least 6 million PBMCs from every sample. CDR3 length: 16 amino acids. CDR1 KGHDR and CDR2 SFDVKD come from the germline V gene. Trimming cost V 2 bases and J 3 bases; bases outside gene matches: 4. Together with a sample-barcoded 5' primer, a J-beta primer mix was included in a second PCR lasting about 7 to 11 cycles. MiXCR, applied by TCRdb to the 5' RACE reads, yields one record per CDR3 protein. This sample has roughly 1.4 million distinct CDR3 sequences, with around 59% found just once.

The sample consisted of blood. This TCR was recovered from a young man in good health. J is TRBJ2-3 and V is TRBV24-1, with 10 bases that match TRBD2. The CDR3 DNA is TGTGCCACCAGTGATTCAAGCGGGAGGGCGACAGATACGCAGTATTTT. Translation gives CATSDSSGRATDTQYF.